Below are 31 T cell receptor beta chains sequenced from a single sample in a study of control samples from healthy donors and cancer patients. Profiling relied on immunoSEQ multiplex PCR, and the TCRdb table lists in-frame clones only, not all of them. The top ten hold 5.5% to 7.5% of the sample, which has approximately 79,000 clones, approximately 89% seen once. Specimen: blood. Receptors were obtained from a man in his fifties or sixties in good health.

The chain is built from TRBV30 and TRBJ2-5; possibly TRBD2 for D (6 bases). V was trimmed by 2 bases and J by 2 bases, leaving 9 bases between them. The CDR3 spans 13 residues. From germline, CDR1 is GTSNPN and CDR2 SVGIG (reference sequence). In DNA form, the CDR3 reads TGTGCCTGGAGTCCGGGACTGCAAGAGACCCAGTACTTC. Encoded protein: CAWSPGLQETQYF.

Comments on this clone: Other DNA variants within this sample encode the same CDR3. The chain links TRBV6-5 to TRBJ1-2; 7 bases are shared with TRBD1. J was trimmed by 8 bases and V by 0 bases; bases with no gene match: 12. The CDR3 spans 16 residues. The V gene's germline CDR1 is MNHEY and CDR2 SVGAGI. The CDR3 reads CASSYSRTGGGYGYTF. The DNA for the CDR3 is TGTGCCAGCAGTTACTCTAGGACAGGCGGTGGATACGGCTACACCTTC.

The chain is built from TRBV4-3 and TRBJ2-1; 7 bases agree with TRBD1. Germline assignment: CDR1 LGHNA and CDR2 YSLEER. The CDR3 has 18 amino acids. The J segment lost 1 base and the V segment lost 0 bases, leaving 9 bases of the junction unmatched. The CDR3 nucleotides are TGCGCCAGCAGCCAAGATTTTCAGGGGGAGTTATCCTACAATGAGCAGTTCTTC. Amino acids: CASSQDFQGELSYNEQFF.

This chain links TRBV19 with TRBJ2-3; TRBD1 agrees at 8 bases. The junction had 15 bases not matched to a gene; V was cut back by 5 bases and J by 2 bases. This CDR3 is 18 amino acids long. Germline V gives CDR1 LNHDA, CDR2 SQIVND (reference sequence). The CDR3 spells CASSLGQGASQITDTQYF. The CDR3 coding sequence is TGTGCCAGTAGTTTAGGACAGGGAGCTTCACAAATCACAGATACGCAGTATTTT.

This chain links TRBV5-6 with TRBJ1-6, with D unclear. The CDR3 is 12 residues long. Germline CDR1 and CDR2: SGHDT and YYEEEE. V was trimmed by 5 bases and J by 7 bases, leaving 7 bases between them. The CDR3, as DNA: TGTGCCAGCAGAAGGTACAATTCACCCCTCCACTTT. Its protein product is CASRRYNSPLHF.

The chain employs TRBV19 and TRBJ1-1; D gene uncertain. The germline V gene encodes CDR1 LNHDA and CDR2 SQIVND (reference sequence). The CDR3 spans 12 residues. V shed 4 bases and J shed 6 bases, with 9 bases lying between them. This CDR3 reads CASSKDQAEAFF. In DNA form, the CDR3 reads TGTGCCAGTAGTAAGGACCAAGCTGAAGCTTTCTTT.

The gene calls are TRBV21-1 and TRBJ1-1; the table's TRBD1 call for D was not verified on the DNA. TRBV21-1 is assigned pseudogene status. This CDR3 contains 15 residues. In DNA form, the CDR3 reads TGTGCCAGCCTTTTGGCGGGGACAGGGGTTACTGAAGCTTTCTTT. Protein sequence: CASLLAGTGVTEAFF.

V is TRBV5-6 and J is TRBJ2-7; no clear D. The V gene's germline CDR1 is SGHDT and CDR2 YYEEEE. Trimming took 4 bases from V and 3 from J, leaving 29 bases between them. The CDR3 is 19 amino acids. CDR3 sequence: CASSQVANPSGPPRYEQYF. The CDR3 DNA sequence: TGTGCCAGCAGCCAAGTTGCTAACCCCTCCGGGCCCCCCCGCTACGAGCAGTACTTC.

This clone has just one count. The V and J genes are TRBV4-3 and TRBJ1-3, with no clear D. Germline values: CDR1 LGHNA, CDR2 YSLEER. The CDR3 has 16 residues. V shed 1 base and J shed 0 bases, with 10 bases lying between them. DNA of the CDR3: TGCGCCAGCAGCCAAGTTTTAGGAAACTCTGGAAACACCATATATTTT. Encoded protein: CASSQVLGNSGNTIYF.

The chain is built from TRBV4-1 and TRBJ2-2, with D tentatively TRBD1 or TRBD2 (7 bases each). V shed 5 bases and J shed 5 bases, with 12 bases lying between them. CDR3 length: 14 residues. Germline assignment: CDR1 MGHRA and CDR2 YSYEKL. The CDR3 is CASSSRGGTGELFF. In DNA, the CDR3 is TGCGCCAGCAGCAGCAGGGGGGGGACCGGGGAGCTGTTTTTT.

This chain uses TRBV7-2 with TRBJ1-1; D unresolved. The CDR3 contains 13 residues. V lost 1 base to trimming and J lost 4 bases, with 7 bases between them. Germline CDR1 SGHTA, CDR2 FQGNSA. CDR3 in DNA: TGTGCCAGCAGCTTAGGACCGGCCACTGAAGCTTTCTTT. This translates into CASSLGPATEAFF.

This sequence joins TRBV10-2 and TRBJ2-3, with 11 bases aligning to TRBD2. The CDR3 has 14 residues. V shed 11 bases, J shed 6 bases, and the junction held 10 bases outside the gene matches. CDR1 and CDR2 (germline): WSHSY, SAAADI. CDR3 bases: TGCGCCGGTAGGGCTAGCGGGGGGAAGGATACGCAGTATTTT. Translating gives CAGRASGGKDTQYF.

On this clone: The same CDR3 also results from other DNA sequences found in this sample. J is TRBJ1-4 and V is TRBV10-1; weak D call: TRBD1 (5 bases). The V end was cut by 11 bases, the J end by 4 bases, with 14 bases between. Germline V gene sequence: CDR1 WNHNN, CDR2 SYGVQD (reference sequence). The CDR3 spans 13 residues. The CDR3 reads CAGTGGGNEKLFF. The CDR3 DNA reads TGCGCCGGAACTGGGGGTGGTAATGAAAAACTGTTTTTT.

The chain links TRBV5-1 to TRBJ2-5; 10 bases match TRBD2. The CDR3 spans 15 residues. V shed 2 bases, J shed 1 base, and the junction held 2 bases outside the gene matches. CDR1 is SGHRS and CDR2 is YFSETQ in the germline V gene. This chain's CDR3 is CASSFSSGGQETQYF. The DNA for the CDR3 is TGCGCCAGCAGCTTTTCTAGCGGGGGCCAAGAGACCCAGTACTTC.

V is TRBV5-1 and J is TRBJ1-3; weak D call: TRBD1 (5 bases). Germline values: CDR1 SGHRS, CDR2 YFSETQ. This CDR3 contains 14 residues. V gave up 5 bases and J gave up 0 bases, with 9 bases separating them. The CDR3, as DNA: TGCGCCAGCAGTTCAGGGAGCTCTGGAAACACCATATATTTT. It translates to CASSSGSSGNTIYF.

V and J are TRBV19 and TRBJ2-3; 8 bases align to TRBD2. CDR1 and CDR2 (germline): LNHDA, SQIVND (reference sequence). CDR3 length: 16 amino acids. V lost 5 bases and J lost 6; bases outside the gene matches: 13. The CDR3 coding sequence is TGTGCCAGTAGTCCGGTAGCGGGGACCCTCTCGGATACGCAGTATTTT. It specifies CASSPVAGTLSDTQYF. The full variable domain, completed using reference TRBV19 and TRBJ2-3, is DGGITQSPKYLFRKEGQNVTLSCEQNLNHDAMYWYRQDPGQGLRLIYYSQIVNDFQKGDIAEGYSVSREKKESFPLTVTSAQKNPTAFYLCASSPVAGTLSDTQYFGPGTRLTVL.

As DNA, the CDR3 is TGTGCCAGCAGACCTGGGGGGGGCGTCGGGAATGAGCAGTTCTTC. Protein product: CASRPGGGVGNEQFF. The V call is TRBV7-2, the J call TRBJ2-1; possible D gene TRBD2, 7 bases. The CDR3 runs to 15 residues. Germline V gives CDR1 SGHTA, CDR2 FQGNSA. Deletions cut 6 bases from V and 7 bases from J, with 19 bases between.

The genes are TRBV6-5 and TRBJ1-2; 8 bases align to TRBD1. The junction had 10 bases not matched to a gene; V was cut back by 6 bases and J by 7 bases. The CDR3 extends over 14 amino acids. Germline V gives CDR1 MNHEY, CDR2 SVGAGI. CDR3 protein: CASRRAGGAGGYTF. The CDR3 nucleotides read TGTGCCAGCAGGAGGGCAGGGGGCGCGGGTGGCTACACCTTC.

The V gene is TRBV30, the J gene TRBJ2-3; TRBD2 aligns across 11 bases. The ends lost 8 bases at V and 4 bases at J; junction bases unmatched: 11. This CDR3 has 15 amino acids. Germline V CDR1 and CDR2: GTSNPN, SVGIG (reference sequence). The chain's CDR3 is CARGAGGLAADTQYF. The CDR3 DNA is TGTGCCCGGGGAGCTGGGGGACTAGCGGCAGATACGCAGTATTTT.

The J gene is TRBJ2-7, the V gene TRBV4-3, with 7 bases matching TRBD2. The CDR3 loop spans 17 amino acids. V was pared by 1 base and J by 0 bases, with 9 bases of the junction left unmatched. Germline V gives CDR1 LGHNA, CDR2 YSLEER. CDR3 region: CASSQVPMIAGSYEQYF. CDR3 bases: TGCGCCAGCAGCCAAGTCCCTATGATAGCGGGCTCCTACGAGCAGTACTTC.

The table lists this clone with a few counts. This chain connects TRBV19 to TRBJ2-2; D gene ambiguous. The germline V and J ends were trimmed by 4 bases and 0 bases, with 15 bases remaining between them. CDR1 LNHDA and CDR2 SQIVND come from the germline V gene (reference sequence). The CDR3 is 17 residues long. The CDR3 is CASSTYYGSTNTGELFF. The CDR3 nucleotides are TGTGCCAGTAGTACTTACTACGGGTCTACGAACACCGGGGAGCTGTTTTTT.

The CDR3 protein is CASSFEGAREKLFF. In DNA form, the CDR3 reads TGCGCCAGCAGCTTTGAGGGGGCGAGGGAAAAACTGTTTTTT. The V and J genes are TRBV5-1 and TRBJ1-4, with 7 positions matching TRBD1. V lost 2 bases, J lost 8 bases, and 6 bases stayed unmatched. CDR1 and CDR2 (germline): SGHRS, YFSETQ. The CDR3 runs 14 residues.

The chain uses TRBV15 and TRBJ1-6; 9 bases are shared with TRBD1. The trim removed 0 bases at V and 9 bases at J, leaving 6 bases unmatched. The germline V gene has CDR1 LNHNV and CDR2 YYDKDF (reference sequence). This CDR3 region has 16 residues. Here the CDR3 DNA reads TGTGCCACCAGCAGAGATAGGGACAGGGTATTTTCACCCCTCCACTTT. Amino acids: CATSRDRDRVFSPLHF.

The chain has TRBV9 and TRBJ1-3; D ambiguous. Trimming shortened V by 7 bases and J by 2 bases, and 19 bases separated the two germline ends. The CDR3 spans 16 residues. Germline V gene lookup returns CDR1 SGDLS and CDR2 YYNGEE. Written as DNA, the CDR3 is TGTGCCAGCGGCGACGAAACAGTCCTTACTGGAAACACCATATATTTT. Protein product: CASGDETVLTGNTIYF.

The rearrangement joins TRBV2 to TRBJ1-5; TRBD1 aligns across 7 bases. Trimming at V came to 6 bases and at J to 10 bases, leaving 18 bases not matched to a gene. Germline V gives CDR1 SNHLY, CDR2 FYNNEI. The CDR3 loop spans 16 amino acids. This CDR3 reads CASSQRGGQSISPQHF. The DNA of the CDR3 is TGTGCCAGCAGCCAAAGGGGGGGACAGTCCATCAGCCCCCAGCATTTT.

The J gene is TRBJ2-3, the V gene TRBV5-1; 14 bases line up with TRBD2. Trimming took 5 bases from V and 4 from J; bases not matched to a gene: 3. This CDR3 is built from 15 residues. Germline V gene lookup returns CDR1 SGHRS and CDR2 YFSETQ. CDR3 bases: TGCGCCAGCAGGAGACTAGCGGGGGGGGCAGATACGCAGTATTTT. It yields the protein CASRRLAGGADTQYF.

The rearrangement joins TRBV7-6 to TRBJ1-2, with 7 bases matching TRBD1. V lost 4 bases to trimming and J lost 8 bases; unmatched junction nucleotides: 10. Germline-derived CDR1 and CDR2 are SGHVS and FNYEAQ. The CDR3 has 14 amino acids. The CDR3 reads CASSSLTGSGGYTF. The CDR3 DNA is TGTGCCAGCAGCTCCCTGACAGGGTCCGGGGGCTACACCTTC.

J is TRBJ1-5 and V is TRBV6-5; no firm D call. Trimming pared 0 bases from V and 7 bases from J, leaving 7 bases between. This CDR3 is built from 13 residues. Germline V gene sequence: CDR1 MNHEY, CDR2 SVGAGI. DNA for the CDR3: TGTGCCAGCAGTTACTCTAGGCGCCAGCCCCAGCATTTT. Its translation: CASSYSRRQPQHF.

The chain links TRBV5-1 to TRBJ1-4; 11 bases match TRBD1. The J segment lost 8 bases and the V segment lost 3 bases, leaving 6 bases of the junction unmatched. The CDR3 is 15 amino acids. The germline CDR1 and CDR2 sequences are SGHRS and YFSETQ. In DNA, the CDR3 is TGCGCCAGCAGCTCTGGGACAGGGGGTGGGGAAAAACTGTTTTTT. It yields the protein CASSSGTGGGEKLFF. Using reference TRBV5-1 and TRBJ1-4 for the parts outside the CDR3, the full variable domain is KAGVTQTPRYLIKTRGQQVTLSCSPISGHRSVSWYQQTPGQGLQFLFEYFSETQRNKGNFPGRFSGRQFSNSRSEMNVSTLELGDSALYLCASSSGTGGGEKLFFGSGTQLSVL.

The chain uses TRBV7-8 and TRBJ1-3; 7 bases agree with TRBD1. Looked up from germline, CDR1 is SGHVS and CDR2 is FQNEAQ. Losses at the gene ends were 5 bases for V and 1 base for J; bases not matched to a gene: 11. The CDR3 is 17 residues long. The CDR3 loop is CASSDGDRLFSGNTIYF. For the CDR3, the DNA is TGTGCCAGCAGCGACGGGGACAGATTATTTTCTGGAAACACCATATATTTT.

The gene calls are TRBV5-6 and TRBJ2-5, with D unresolved. Trimming took 1 base from V and 3 from J, leaving 7 bases between them. Germline assignment: CDR1 SGHDT and CDR2 YYEEEE. This CDR3 region has 13 residues. CDR3 loop: CASSLRSKETQYF. The DNA of the CDR3 is TGTGCCAGCAGCTTGAGGTCGAAAGAGACCCAGTACTTC.